This is a list of T cell receptor beta chains from one sample in a study of T cells in tuberculosis. Data came from immunoSEQ multiplex PCR; TCRdb stores just in-frame clones and leaves some out. Seen here are 20,000 to 25,000 clones, roughly 92% observed once, and the top ten hold roughly 15%. The sample consisted of PBMCs. The receptors here all came from a donor between 5 and 29 years old with latent tuberculosis or without tuberculosis infection. Some clones in this sample may be carry-over from other donors' samples. CDR3s include the opening cysteine and the closing phenylalanine or tryptophan. The D gene is left open where the match is weak. Clone size appears in some rows only: once, few, many, or a class for an expanded clone.

d_gene: -
v_gene: TRBV29-1
j_gene: TRBJ1-1
abundance: -
CDR3aa: CSGQNTEAFF
CDR3nt: TGCAGCGGACAGAACACTGAAGCTTTCTTT

d_gene: TRBD1
v_gene: TRBV7-3
j_gene: TRBJ2-4
abundance: -
CDR3aa: CASSSTGWLDIQYF
CDR3nt: TGTGCCAGCAGCTCGACAGGGTGGTTGGACATTCAGTACTTC

d_gene: -
v_gene: TRBV18
j_gene: TRBJ2-1
abundance: few
CDR3aa: CASSPPSRVGNRKQFF
CDR3nt: TGTGCCAGCTCACCACCAAGTCGTGTAGGCAACAGAAAGCAGTTCTTC

d_gene: -
v_gene: TRBV30
j_gene: TRBJ2-7
abundance: -
CDR3aa: CAWSGQFYEQYF
CDR3nt: TGTGCCTGGAGTGGGCAGTTCTACGAGCAGTACTTC

d_gene: -
v_gene: TRBV11-2
j_gene: TRBJ2-2
abundance: -
CDR3aa: CASSSTTGTLNTGELFF
CDR3nt: TGTGCCAGCAGTTCTACCACCGGGACTCTTAACACCGGGGAGCTGTTTTTT

d_gene: -
v_gene: TRBV19
j_gene: TRBJ1-1
abundance: -
CDR3aa: CASSLIWQGHPNTEAFF
CDR3nt: TGTGCCAGTAGTTTAATATGGCAGGGGCATCCAAACACTGAAGCTTTCTTT

d_gene: TRBD2
v_gene: TRBV6-4
j_gene: TRBJ2-3
abundance: -
CDR3aa: CASSEGASGPDTQYF
CDR3nt: TGTGCCAGCAGTGAGGGGGCTAGCGGGCCAGATACGCAGTATTTT

d_gene: TRBD1
v_gene: TRBV10-3
j_gene: TRBJ1-1
abundance: -
CDR3aa: CAISADDRGNTEAFF
CDR3nt: TGTGCCATCAGCGCGGACGACAGGGGGAACACTGAAGCTTTCTTT

d_gene: -
v_gene: TRBV7-6
j_gene: TRBJ1-5
abundance: -
CDR3aa: CASSLAGGAGFNQPQHF
CDR3nt: TGTGCCAGCAGCTTAGCTGGAGGGGCAGGCTTTAATCAGCCCCAGCATTTT

d_gene: TRBD1
v_gene: TRBV7-3
j_gene: TRBJ1-5
abundance: -
CDR3aa: CASSDPQAGQGRNQPQHF
CDR3nt: TGTGCCAGCAGCGACCCCCAGGCGGGACAGGGCAGGAATCAGCCCCAGCATTTT

d_gene: -
v_gene: TRBV6-5
j_gene: TRBJ2-7
abundance: once
CDR3aa: CASSLTGTKDF
CDR3nt: TGTGCCAGCAGTTTGACCGGGACAAAAGACTTC

d_gene: TRBD1
v_gene: TRBV27
j_gene: TRBJ2-7
abundance: once
CDR3aa: CAGWTGRYEQYF
CDR3nt: TGTGCCGGATGGACAGGGCGCTACGAGCAGTACTTC

d_gene: TRBD1
v_gene: TRBV28
j_gene: TRBJ1-2
abundance: -
CDR3aa: CASRRRTGGYGYTF
CDR3nt: TGTGCCAGCAGGCGACGGACAGGGGGATATGGCTACACCTTC

d_gene: -
v_gene: TRBV30
j_gene: TRBJ1-5
abundance: once
CDR3aa: CAWSVGIGGDQPQHF
CDR3nt: TGTGCCTGGAGTGTAGGTATCGGGGGGGATCAGCCCCAGCATTTT

d_gene: -
v_gene: TRBV2
j_gene: TRBJ1-5
abundance: -
CDR3aa: CASSGLFGGEPQHF
CDR3nt: TGTGCCAGCAGTGGGCTCTTTGGGGGGGAGCCCCAGCATTTT

d_gene: -
v_gene: TRBV2
j_gene: TRBJ2-2
abundance: -
CDR3aa: CASYRGGAGELFF
CDR3nt: TGTGCCAGCTATCGAGGGGGGGCCGGGGAGCTGTTTTTT

d_gene: TRBD1
v_gene: TRBV15
j_gene: TRBJ2-1
abundance: -
CDR3aa: CATSTHQGVRRNEQFF
CDR3nt: TGTGCCACCAGCACGCACCAGGGGGTCCGCCGAAATGAGCAGTTCTTC

d_gene: -
v_gene: TRBV7-3
j_gene: TRBJ2-2
abundance: once
CDR3aa: CASSRVNTGELFF
CDR3nt: TGTGCCAGCAGCCGCGTAAACACCGGGGAGCTGTTTTTT

d_gene: -
v_gene: TRBV5-6
j_gene: TRBJ1-2
abundance: -
CDR3aa: CASSREGSNYGYTF
CDR3nt: TGTGCCAGTTCTAGGGAGGGTTCTAACTATGGCTACACCTTC

d_gene: TRBD2
v_gene: TRBV11-2
j_gene: TRBJ2-3
abundance: -
CDR3aa: CASSPSPGTSGRMQYF
CDR3nt: TGTGCCAGCAGCCCGAGTCCCGGGACTAGCGGGAGAATGCAGTATTTT

d_gene: TRBD1
v_gene: TRBV7-7
j_gene: TRBJ2-1
abundance: -
CDR3aa: CASSPRPGGPDSSPNEQFF
CDR3nt: TGTGCCAGCAGCCCTAGACCAGGGGGCCCGGACTCGAGCCCCAATGAGCAGTTCTTC

d_gene: -
v_gene: TRBV6-1
j_gene: TRBJ2-7
abundance: -
CDR3aa: CASSFRGSYEQYF
CDR3nt: TGTGCCAGCAGTTTCCGAGGGTCCTACGAGCAGTACTTC

d_gene: -
v_gene: TRBV6-5
j_gene: TRBJ2-2
abundance: -
CDR3aa: CASSYPGGSGTGELFF
CDR3nt: TGTGCCAGCAGTTATCCGGGCGGGTCGGGCACCGGGGAGCTGTTTTTT

d_gene: -
v_gene: TRBV7-2
j_gene: TRBJ2-7
abundance: -
CDR3aa: CASSLTTGGQYF
CDR3nt: TGTGCCAGCAGCTTAACTACAGGCGGGCAGTACTTC

d_gene: -
v_gene: TRBV25-1
j_gene: TRBJ2-7
abundance: -
CDR3aa: CASRDGEPPYEQYF
CDR3nt: TGTGCCAGCAGGGACGGGGAACCTCCCTACGAGCAGTACTTC

d_gene: -
v_gene: TRBV2
j_gene: TRBJ1-3
abundance: once
CDR3aa: CASSGGDRSSGNTIYF
CDR3nt: TGTGCCAGCAGTGGAGGTGACAGGTCCTCTGGAAACACCATATATTTT

d_gene: -
v_gene: TRBV25-1
j_gene: TRBJ2-7
abundance: -
CDR3aa: CASSESGERSYEQYF
CDR3nt: TGTGCCAGCAGTGAATCGGGGGAACGCTCCTACGAGCAGTACTTC

d_gene: -
v_gene: TRBV6-1
j_gene: TRBJ1-1
abundance: -
CDR3aa: CASSAGRLGAAFF
CDR3nt: TGTGCCAGCAGCGCTGGACGGTTGGGGGCAGCTTTCTTT

d_gene: TRBD2
v_gene: TRBV29-1
j_gene: TRBJ2-3
abundance: -
CDR3aa: CSVDGRGEDTQYF
CDR3nt: TGCAGCGTTGATGGGAGGGGAGAAGATACGCAGTATTTT

d_gene: -
v_gene: TRBV5-1
j_gene: TRBJ2-2
abundance: -
CDR3aa: CASSQTSFDAGELFF
CDR3nt: TGCGCCAGCAGCCAGACATCGTTTGACGCCGGGGAGCTGTTTTTT

d_gene: TRBD1
v_gene: TRBV19
j_gene: TRBJ1-5
abundance: -
CDR3aa: CASRDRGRNQPQHF
CDR3nt: TGTGCCAGCCGGGACAGGGGAAGAAATCAGCCCCAGCATTTT

d_gene: -
v_gene: TRBV5-6
j_gene: TRBJ2-1
abundance: -
CDR3aa: CASSSGTNKLF
CDR3nt: TGTGCCAGCAGTTCCGGGACAAACAAACTCTTC

d_gene: -
v_gene: TRBV21-1
j_gene: TRBJ1-6
abundance: -
CDR3aa: CASRRFYSPLHF
CDR3nt: TGTGCCAGCCGCCGGTTCTATTCACCCCTCCACTTT

d_gene: -
v_gene: TRBV7-2
j_gene: TRBJ2-6
abundance: -
CDR3aa: CASSLDRVGVTF
CDR3nt: TGTGCCAGCAGCTTAGATCGGGTCGGCGTCACTTTC

d_gene: -
v_gene: TRBV30
j_gene: TRBJ1-3
abundance: -
CDR3aa: CAWSVRSSGNTIYF
CDR3nt: TGTGCCTGGAGCGTCAGAAGCTCTGGAAACACCATATATTTT

d_gene: -
v_gene: TRBV18
j_gene: TRBJ1-1
abundance: -
CDR3aa: CASSPAGARNTEAFF
CDR3nt: TGTGCCAGCTCACCCGCCGGTGCAAGGAACACTGAAGCTTTCTTT

d_gene: -
v_gene: TRBV29-1
j_gene: TRBJ1-1
abundance: -
CDR3aa: CSVENRNTEAFF
CDR3nt: TGCAGCGTTGAAAACAGGAACACTGAAGCTTTCTTT

d_gene: TRBD1
v_gene: TRBV2
j_gene: TRBJ2-2
abundance: -
CDR3aa: CASSPNRGAGELFF
CDR3nt: TGTGCCAGCAGTCCGAACAGGGGTGCGGGGGAGCTGTTTTTT

d_gene: -
v_gene: TRBV21-1
j_gene: TRBJ2-5
abundance: -
CDR3aa: CASSPPREDRETQYF
CDR3nt: TGTGCCAGCAGCCCACCCCGCGAGGACAGGGAGACCCAGTACTTC

d_gene: TRBD1
v_gene: TRBV27
j_gene: TRBJ2-1
abundance: -
CDR3aa: CASSLLGQNNEQFF
CDR3nt: TGTGCCAGCAGTTTATTGGGACAGAACAATGAGCAGTTCTTC

d_gene: TRBD1
v_gene: TRBV18
j_gene: TRBJ1-1
abundance: -
CDR3aa: CASSPLGQGGPNTEAFF
CDR3nt: TGTGCCAGCTCACCATTGGGACAGGGGGGCCCGAACACTGAAGCTTTCTTT

d_gene: -
v_gene: TRBV9
j_gene: TRBJ2-2
abundance: -
CDR3aa: CASSVDPSYTGELFF
CDR3nt: TGTGCCAGCAGCGTAGATCCTTCCTACACCGGGGAGCTGTTTTTT

d_gene: -
v_gene: TRBV5-1
j_gene: TRBJ2-4
abundance: -
CDR3aa: CASSLEGGRAAGGKNIQYF
CDR3nt: TGCGCCAGCAGCTTGGAGGGTGGAAGGGCCGCCGGGGGCAAAAACATTCAGTACTTC

d_gene: TRBD1
v_gene: TRBV6-5
j_gene: TRBJ1-5
abundance: -
CDR3aa: CASSYWQGADQPQHF
CDR3nt: TGTGCCAGCAGTTACTGGCAGGGGGCCGATCAGCCCCAGCATTTT

d_gene: -
v_gene: TRBV2
j_gene: TRBJ1-5
abundance: -
CDR3aa: CASSPGGFGNQPQHF
CDR3nt: TGTGCCAGCAGCCCTGGGGGGTTCGGCAATCAGCCCCAGCATTTT

d_gene: -
v_gene: TRBV28
j_gene: TRBJ2-1
abundance: once
CDR3aa: CASRSPLSSYNEQFF
CDR3nt: TGTGCCAGCCGAAGCCCCTTAAGCTCCTACAATGAGCAGTTCTTC

d_gene: -
v_gene: TRBV18
j_gene: TRBJ1-5
abundance: -
CDR3aa: CASSVRQGYNQPQHF
CDR3nt: TGTGCCAGCTCAGTTCGGCAGGGCTACAATCAGCCCCAGCATTTT

d_gene: -
v_gene: TRBV11-2
j_gene: TRBJ2-2
abundance: -
CDR3aa: CASSLVQGTSGELFF
CDR3nt: TGTGCCAGCAGCTTAGTTCAGGGAACAAGCGGGGAGCTGTTTTTT

d_gene: -
v_gene: TRBV13
j_gene: TRBJ1-1
abundance: -
CDR3aa: CASSPPYFRIKANTEAFF
CDR3nt: TGTGCCAGCAGCCCCCCCTACTTTAGAATCAAAGCGAACACTGAAGCTTTCTTT

d_gene: TRBD1
v_gene: TRBV5-1
j_gene: TRBJ2-5
abundance: -
CDR3aa: CASIWGDRAQETQYF
CDR3nt: TGCGCCAGCATTTGGGGAGACAGGGCCCAAGAGACCCAGTACTTC

d_gene: TRBD2
v_gene: TRBV7-3
j_gene: TRBJ2-1
abundance: -
CDR3aa: CASSPGLAGGGGSYNEQFF
CDR3nt: TGTGCCAGCAGCCCGGGACTAGCGGGAGGTGGGGGCTCCTACAATGAGCAGTTCTTC

d_gene: TRBD1
v_gene: TRBV7-2
j_gene: TRBJ1-2
abundance: -
CDR3aa: CASSLVGTGGYGYTF
CDR3nt: TGTGCCAGCAGCTTAGTGGGGACAGGGGGCTATGGCTACACCTTC

d_gene: -
v_gene: TRBV27
j_gene: TRBJ2-7
abundance: -
CDR3aa: CASSHGLMEQYF
CDR3nt: TGTGCCAGCAGTCATGGGCTTATGGAGCAGTACTTC

d_gene: -
v_gene: TRBV19
j_gene: TRBJ2-3
abundance: -
CDR3aa: CASSSSGGTDTQYF
CDR3nt: TGTGCCAGTAGTTCCTCAGGGGGCACAGATACGCAGTATTTT